This TCR beta chain was retrieved from a study of cytomegalovirus exposure and HLA in healthy donors. At the level of the study: T cells numbering about 179 million yielded approximately 120 million unique TCR beta sequences in an earlier analysis. Findings of the study overall: Follow-up analysis later connected one missense variant in DCLRE1C with trimming of TCR beta V- and J-genes. Earlier analysis looked at TCR beta V segments, and most were productive about 87% or about 30% of the time.

V was clipped by 1 base and J by 4 bases, with 14 bases between them. This CDR3 is 17 amino acids long. Germline lookup yields CDR1 MGHRA and CDR2 YSYEKL. Concerning this clone itself: As yet, its antigen is unknown.

Healthy bone marrow donors formed the donor group. The PCR was carried out with 60 Vbeta primers and 13 Jbeta primers. Sequencing used immunoSEQ multiplex PCR; TCRdb keeps in-frame clones, though not all of them. The sample includes 150,000 to 200,000 clones, roughly 85% of them seen just once. The V call is TRBV4-1, the J call TRBJ2-6; D perhaps matches TRBD2 (7 bases). The sequence came from a man aged 18 to 30 in good health and CMV-seropositive. Sequencing was performed on PBMCs. The CDR3 loop reads CASSQVGGGVGANVLTF. The CDR3, as DNA: TGCGCCAGCAGCCAAGTTGGGGGGGGCGTGGGGGCCAACGTCCTGACTTTC.